Following are 21 T cell receptor beta chains from one sample sequenced in a study of blood T cell repertoires in COVID-19. Libraries were prepared by immunoSEQ multiplex PCR; TCRdb keeps only in-frame clonotypes and omits some of them. The sample shows 100,000 to 150,000 clones, approximately 91% of them seen only once. What was sequenced was peripheral blood. These receptors were taken from a woman at least 80 years old with acute or convalescent COVID-19.

CDR3 DNA: TGTGCCAGCAGCCAAGGAGGGGGTAATTCACCCCTCCACTTT. The encoded protein is CASSQGGGNSPLHF. V usage is TRBV3-1 (or the pseudogene TRBV3-2) and J usage is TRBJ1-6, with a possible D match to TRBD1 (6 bases). Germline assignment: CDR1 LGHDT and CDR2 YNNKEL (reference sequence). V gave up 1 base and J gave up 6 bases, with 7 bases separating them. The CDR3 is 14 residues long.

The gene calls are TRBV19 and TRBJ2-7; 10 bases align to TRBD2. Germline lookup yields CDR1 LNHDA and CDR2 SQIVND (reference sequence). J gave up 0 bases and V 4 bases, and 6 bases lay outside the gene matches. CDR3 length: 16 amino acids. In DNA, the CDR3 is TGTGCCAGTAGTAACAAAGCGGGAGGGCGCTCCTACGAGCAGTACTTC. Its translation is CASSNKAGGRSYEQYF.

This rearrangement joins TRBV28 to TRBJ2-2; 9 nucleotides agree with TRBD2. J was trimmed by 5 bases and V by 9 bases; bases with no gene match: 7. This CDR3 contains 14 residues. The germline V gene encodes CDR1 MDHEN and CDR2 SYDVKM. The CDR3 DNA reads as TGTGCCAGTCAGGCGGGAGGGTTAACCGGGGAGCTGTTTTTT. Amino acids: CASQAGGLTGELFF.

The CDR3 is CASRGIGQGGKPQHF. The CDR3 coding sequence is TGTGCCAGCAGGGGGATTGGACAGGGGGGAAAGCCCCAGCATTTT. The chain links TRBV6-5 to TRBJ1-5; 10 bases are a match to TRBD1. Germline CDR1 reads MNHEY; CDR2 reads SVGAGI. V lost 6 bases to trimming and J lost 8 bases; unmatched junction nucleotides: 10. CDR3 length equals 15 residues.

The rearrangement links TRBV7-6 to TRBJ1-2, with D hard to call. CDR3 length: 14 amino acids. Germline V gives CDR1 SGHVS, CDR2 FNYEAQ. V was clipped by 1 base and J by 0 bases, with 6 bases between them. CDR3 DNA sequence: TGTGCCAGCAGCTTAGAGCCATCTAACTATGGCTACACCTTC. Amino acid sequence: CASSLEPSNYGYTF.

The chain is built from TRBV3-1 (or the pseudogene TRBV3-2) and TRBJ2-1; D perhaps matches TRBD2 (5 bases). Trimming took 1 base from V and 2 from J, leaving 12 bases between them. CDR3 size: 16 residues. Germline values: CDR1 LGHDT, CDR2 YNNKEL (reference sequence). The CDR3, as DNA: TGTGCCAGCAGCCAAGCGGGCGGGCGAACCTACAATGAGCAGTTCTTC. This gives the protein CASSQAGGRTYNEQFF.

V is TRBV19 and J is TRBJ2-2; TRBD2 is a possible D gene (5 bases). CDR3 length: 11 amino acids. Germline V gene sequence: CDR1 LNHDA, CDR2 SQIVND (reference sequence). V lost 7 bases to trimming and J lost 7 bases, with 7 bases between them. As DNA, the CDR3 is TGTGCCAGTACCGACTACGGGGAGCTGTTTTTT. Translating it yields CASTDYGELFF.

The chain is built from TRBV19 and TRBJ2-3; 8 bases match TRBD1. Trimming cost V 5 bases and J 6 bases; bases outside gene matches: 4. CDR3 length: 13 residues. Germline V lookup: CDR1 LNHDA, CDR2 SQIVND (reference sequence). CDR3 bases: TGTGCCAGTAGTGTGGACAGGGCCGATACGCAGTATTTT. Translation: CASSVDRADTQYF. Variable domain in full (rest from reference TRBV19 and TRBJ2-3): DGGITQSPKYLFRKEGQNVTLSCEQNLNHDAMYWYRQDPGQGLRLIYYSQIVNDFQKGDIAEGYSVSREKKESFPLTVTSAQKNPTAFYLCASSVDRADTQYFGPGTRLTVL.

A few counts support this clone. The chain carries TRBV24-1 and TRBJ2-3, with 7 bases identical to TRBD2. V dropped 2 bases and J dropped 6; count of bases not matched to a gene: 13. Germline assignment: CDR1 KGHDR and CDR2 SFDVKD. CDR3 length equals 17 residues. DNA of the CDR3: TGTGCCACCAGTGATTGGGGAGGGGCCAGCGAGGGTGATACGCAGTATTTT. Translating it yields CATSDWGGASEGDTQYF.

The gene calls are TRBV6-4 and TRBJ2-2; a possible D gene is TRBD1 (6 bases). Trimming pared 9 bases from V and 7 bases from J, leaving 9 bases between. This CDR3 spans 11 amino acids. Germline lookup yields CDR1 MRHNA and CDR2 SNTAGT. In DNA, the CDR3 is TGTGCCAGTACAGGGTACGGGGAGCTGTTTTTT. This translates into CASTGYGELFF.

This clone has only one observation. The chain joins TRBV7-2 to TRBJ2-7, with D possibly matching TRBD2 (6 bases). Germline loops: CDR1 SGHTA, CDR2 FQGNSA. The length of the CDR3 is 15 residues. V lost 2 bases and J 2 bases, leaving 13 bases between the germline ends. CDR3 amino acids: CASSLKRLETYEQYF. CDR3 nucleotides: TGTGCCAGCAGCTTAAAGAGACTAGAGACCTACGAGCAGTACTTC.

The V gene is TRBV28, the J gene TRBJ2-7; D perhaps matches TRBD1 (5 bases). Trimming cost V 6 bases and J 5 bases, with 14 bases left between them. Per the germline V gene, CDR1 is MDHEN and CDR2 is SYDVKM. The CDR3 consists of 13 residues. CDR3 region: CASRSPGKNEQYF. The CDR3 bases are TGTGCCAGCAGAAGCCCAGGGAAGAACGAGCAGTACTTC.

The chain's CDR3 is CASSRARNQPQHF. The DNA for the CDR3 is TGTGCCAGCAGTCGAGCCCGCAATCAGCCCCAGCATTTT. The chain uses TRBV12-3 or TRBV12-4 and TRBJ1-5; unclear D gene. Between the trimmed V and J ends, which lost 5 bases and 2 bases, there was a span of 7 bases. This CDR3 region has 13 residues.

The V gene is TRBV11-2, the J gene TRBJ1-5, with D perhaps matching TRBD1 (6 bases). Germline V lookup: CDR1 SGHAT, CDR2 FQNNGV. The CDR3 covers 14 residues. The V end was cut by 1 base, the J end by 5 bases, with 9 bases between. CDR3 sequence: CASSLGTAHQPQHF. In nucleotides, the CDR3 is TGTGCCAGCAGCTTAGGGACAGCCCATCAGCCCCAGCATTTT. The full variable domain, rest sourced from reference TRBV11-2 and TRBJ1-5, is EAGVAQSPRYKIIEKRQSVAFWCNPISGHATLYWYQQILGQGPKLLIQFQNNGVVDDSQLPKDRFSAERLKGVDSTLKIQPAKLEDSAVYLCASSLGTAHQPQHFGDGTRLSIL.

The V call is TRBV10-1, the J call TRBJ1-1; 7 bases map to TRBD1. Germline loops: CDR1 WNHNN, CDR2 SYGVQD (reference sequence). V dropped 7 bases and J dropped 3; count of bases not matched to a gene: 14. CDR3 length equals 16 residues. The CDR3 spells CASICPSTGFYTEAFF. The CDR3 nucleotides read TGCGCCAGCATTTGCCCCTCGACAGGGTTCTACACTGAAGCTTTCTTT.

The chain combines TRBV7-2 with TRBJ1-1, with 7 bases that match TRBD1. The germline CDR1 and CDR2 sequences are SGHTA and FQGNSA. Trimming removed 5 bases from V and 5 bases from J; junction bases left unmatched: 5. The CDR3 length is 13 residues. In DNA form, the CDR3 reads TGTGCCAGCAGCCGACAGGGAGGTACTGAAGCTTTCTTT. As protein: CASSRQGGTEAFF.

This sequence joins TRBV7-6 and TRBJ2-1; 8 positions match TRBD2. The CDR3 has 16 amino acids. With 1 base clipped from V and 0 bases from J, the junction kept 2 bases outside the gene matches. Germline CDR1 SGHVS, CDR2 FNYEAQ. In DNA, the CDR3 is TGTGCCAGCAGCTTAGAAGGGACTAGCTCCTACAATGAGCAGTTCTTC. Amino acids: CASSLEGTSSYNEQFF.

This clone was seen more than once but under ten times. V usage is TRBV3-1 (or the pseudogene TRBV3-2) and J usage is TRBJ1-6; 9 nucleotides match TRBD1. This CDR3 region has 16 residues. Trimming removed 6 bases from V and 7 bases from J; junction bases left unmatched: 10. The germline V gene encodes CDR1 LGHDT and CDR2 YNNKEL (reference sequence). The chain's CDR3 is CASSQTGGGFNSPLHF. The DNA of the CDR3 is TGTGCCAGCAGTCAGACAGGGGGAGGGTTCAATTCACCCCTCCACTTT.

A single count supports this clone. The rearrangement joins TRBV3-1 (or the pseudogene TRBV3-2) to TRBJ1-3; a weak D match, TRBD1 (5 bases). The V end lost 4 bases, the J end lost 0 bases, and 7 bases lay between the germline ends. Germline CDR1 and CDR2: LGHDT and YNNKEL (reference sequence). The CDR3 has 14 amino acids. Here the CDR3 DNA reads TGTGCCAGCAGCCCCAGGGTCTCTGGAAACACCATATATTTT. The encoded protein is CASSPRVSGNTIYF.

The chain employs TRBV25-1 and TRBJ2-7; maybe TRBD1 (6 bases). V lost 2 bases and J 8 bases, leaving 7 bases between the germline ends. In germline, CDR1 is MGHDK, CDR2 SYGVNS. The CDR3 consists of 11 residues. CDR3 DNA sequence: TGTGCCAGCAGTGAAACAGGGAAGCAGTACTTC. Translation: CASSETGKQYF.

CDR3 in amino acids: CASSPNRDRADLRDTEAFF. The CDR3 DNA reads TGCGCCAGCAGCCCCAATAGGGACAGGGCGGACCTTAGAGACACTGAAGCTTTCTTT. The chain is built from TRBV10-1 and TRBJ1-1; 9 bases line up with TRBD1. V dropped 6 bases and J dropped 3; count of bases not matched to a gene: 20. The CDR3 runs to 19 residues. The germline V gene has CDR1 WNHNN and CDR2 SYGVQD (reference sequence).